The clone carrying this T cell receptor beta chain came up once. Its target is unknown. Germline V gives CDR1 SGHAT, CDR2 FQNNGV. This CDR3 region has 16 residues. V was pared by 1 base and J by 2 bases, with 14 bases between. The data originate from a study of chemoradiotherapy in HPV16-positive cancers. Turning to the study itself: Candidate HPV-specific T-cell clones and common TCR motifs came from functional assays in two HPV16-positive patients.

Generated by immunoSEQ multiplex PCR, the TCRdb table keeps only in-frame clones and is missing some. The repertoire holds approximately 14,000 clones, with roughly 88% as singletons. Findings of the study overall: Candidate HPV-specific clones and E7-related TCR motifs grew in tumor during treatment.

This specimen was blood, taken from a patient who underwent chemoradiotherapy. The receptor's source is a human donor with HPV-associated anogenital cancer. The J gene is TRBJ2-5, the V gene TRBV11-2; TRBD1 or TRBD2 may be the D gene (7 bases each). The CDR3 loop reads CASSLGQGGGQETQYF. DNA of the CDR3: TGTGCCAGCAGCTTAGGACAGGGAGGGGGGCAAGAGACCCAGTACTTC.